This T cell receptor (beta chain) comes out of a study of cytomegalovirus exposure and HLA in healthy donors (dated by TCRdb to the late 2010s). Study-wide context: An earlier analysis of about 560 of the donors reported about 260 Gb of sequence data and approximately 120 million unique TCR beta sequences obtained from approximately 180 million T cells. Around 320 gigabases of sequencing data and tens of millions of unique TCR sequences were included in an early release covering about 600 HLA-typed donors. The genetic ancestry cluster associated with self-reported Caucasian donors included 81% of the roughly 380 genotyped donors. The study aimed to test whether signatures of past pathogen exposure could be identified by cataloging public T cell receptors. The study profiled the T cell repertoires of 666 subjects by immunosequencing and related them to cytomegalovirus serostatus. Along with the roughly 670-subject first cohort, a separate validation cohort of about 110 different subjects was used. The study combined high-throughput TCR immunosequencing, statistical association of individual TCRs with disease status, and machine learning to predict cytomegalovirus infection status. A later analysis re-examined previously published TCR beta repertoires from 600 to 700 donors and added high-resolution HLA genotyping to investigate patterns of TCR occurrence. In the later analysis, no new phenotypic data were used to find candidate immune exposures; instead, reliance was placed on TCR beta sequences and their occurrence across donors. An earlier analysis of 587 of the donors used high-throughput TCR beta sequencing to judge whether each TCR beta V gene segment behaved as functional or pseudogenic. Donor age, sex, ethnicity and CMV serostatus were compiled together with the repertoire data. Genome-wide SNP genotypes for about 65% of the roughly 700 donors were used in a later genetic analysis, which treated that subset as a discovery cohort. All discovery cohort repertoires had been generated using a single sequencing platform. Both class I and class II loci were covered by HLA typing, at four-digit resolution. The number of donors typed differed by locus, with about 629-630 for A, B, C, DRB1 and DQB1, 522 for DQA1, over 600 for DPA1, and about 450 for DPB1. Roughly 5 DR-DQ haplotypes were handled as single units for association and clustering because linkage in the cohort was strong. Across approximately 400 genotyped donors of the cohort, an average of approximately 240,000 unique TCR beta nucleotide sequences per donor were sequenced, and roughly a sixth of those sequences were non-productive. Here is what the overall study found, with its caveats: The 87-base-pair reads could not distinguish some IMGT-functional V segments, including TRBV6-2 and TRBV6-3, so those segments were excluded. Most TCR sequences were observed very rarely across donors, whereas some public TCRs were present in many individuals. A later genetic analysis reported fewer N-insertions in productive TCRs among donors in an Asian-associated ancestry cluster than the approximately 700-donor mean. The only immune exposure information available for the cohort was CMV serostatus. According to a later analysis, parvovirus B19, influenza, CMV and Epstein-Barr virus appeared linked to several top co-occurrence clusters. A further reported finding was that TCR beta sequences accurately predicted the HLA-A and HLA-B alleles for most subjects in the first cohort. The study gave a list of over 150 TCR beta chains associated with cytomegalovirus. According to a later analysis, most CMV-associated TCR beta chains appeared to be HLA-restricted, and the HLA associations seemed to be driven largely by CMV exposure. The cohort was sequenced for TCR beta chains only, and without alpha or paired-chain data the features that could be detected were limited. V-gene and J-gene trimming of TCR beta chains was associated with a missense DCLRE1C variant in a later genetic analysis, and the association was replicated in an independent cohort. Because counts were too low, about 18 rarely observed V segments, including chromosome 9 orphons, were left out of the earlier analysis of some 600 of the donors. Presence/absence analyses assumed roughly uniform sequencing depth across donors, an assumption that may not hold. A group of highly shared sequence variants was considered likely to be a technical artifact of the sequencing pipeline. A later analysis found that TCR association rates varied across HLA loci, with DRB1 alleles showing the most associated TCRs and HLA-C alleles the fewest. When HLA alleles, especially DR and DQ, strongly co-occurred, attributing TCR associations to individual alleles was difficult. In vitro tests confirmed that a few of the cytomegalovirus-associated TCR beta chains recognize cytomegalovirus antigens. Because some donors lacked HLA typing at each locus, the association tests relied only on the typed subset. A later analysis found that HLA-associated TCR beta chains were more clonally expanded and had lower generation probabilities than equally common non-associated chains. The authors suggested that the approach could potentially be extended to other disease states and immunological phenotypes. Correlated functional status among segregating V segments might be attributable to linkage disequilibrium, but an unknown experimental factor could not be ruled out. Cytomegalovirus status was reported to be diagnosed by the classifier with high specificity and sensitivity in both the original and validation cohorts. In an earlier analysis of approximately 590 of the donors, most TCR beta V segments appeared in productive rearrangements about 87% or about 30% of the time, broadly matching IMGT annotations. Specific HLA alleles were associated with 15,000 to 20,000 TCR beta sequences at a false discovery rate of 0.05 in a later analysis.

The cohort consisted of fewer than 700 healthy bone marrow donors. At the time of sampling, every cohort member was nominally healthy, though immune exposures that went unrecorded were likely present. The donor was CMV seropositive and belonged to the group of more than 250 seropositive cohort members. A peripheral blood sample was provided by each donor, and peripheral blood mononuclear cells were used for TCR beta sequencing. The Qiagen DNeasy Blood Extraction Kit was used to extract genomic DNA from the blood cell samples. This clone turned up a few times. This receptor's antigen is unknown. One base away there is no much larger clone; base qualities are not given. According to the germline V gene (reference sequence), CDR1 reads WNHNN and CDR2 reads SYGVQD. The CDR3 measures 15 amino acids from cysteine to phenylalanine. Only CDR3 DNA remains: 45 bases, in frame from the first base. Trimming costs V 0 bases and J 1 base, and their ends lie 9 bases apart.

Receptors were amplified or captured by the immunoSEQ multiplex PCR assay. The multiplex PCR relied on a mix of 60 forward primers for TCR Vbeta segments and 13 reverse primers for TCR Jbeta segments. The CDR3 region of rearranged TCR beta genes was amplified from genomic DNA by a multiplex PCR assay. The amplified TCR beta libraries were sequenced on the Illumina HiSeq System as 87-base-pair reads. Per the source publication's procedure: A later analysis counted 75 million to 100 million unique TCR beta chains across the roughly 700 repertoires, and about 10 million of these chains were shared by at least two donors. A nearest-neighbor algorithm error-corrected the raw reads and collapsed the reads into unique sequences, merging closely related sequences to remove PCR and sequencing errors. V, D and J gene segments were assigned by aligning CDR3 sequences to IMGT reference sequences. Each retained sequence needed at least a six-nucleotide match to both a V gene segment and a J gene segment. A rearrangement counted as productive if the CDR3 had no stop codons and remained in frame with V and J, and every other rearrangement counted as non-productive. CDR3 was defined by IMGT convention, running from the second conserved V-encoded cysteine to the conserved J-encoded phenylalanine. In an earlier analysis of 500 to 650 of the donors, sequences lacking an unambiguous match to a single V gene segment were excluded. An earlier analysis of a few hundred of the donors called V segments functional above 56.7% productive rearrangements and segregating when the between-donor standard deviation exceeded 5%. A statistical classification framework was developed to diagnose cytomegalovirus status using the catalog of TCR beta chain sequences. A later analysis assigned V and J genes by comparing TCR nucleotide sequences with IMGT/GENE-DB human TR gene sequences. Using the TCRdist pipeline, a later analysis assigned CDR3 sequences along with most-parsimonious VDJ recombination scenarios. In a later analysis, every TCR beta chain was defined by the combination of its CDR3 amino acid sequence and its V-gene family, and reads without a unique V-gene family were dropped. To address suspected cross-contamination and a sequencing artifact, a later analysis removed over 500 highly shared, low-generation-probability nucleotide sequences. In a later analysis, a clonal expansion index was calculated for each public chain from normalized within-repertoire ranks of inferred template counts. In a later analysis, generation probabilities were computed using a VDJ recombination model fitted to out-of-frame rearrangements, and the results were checked against IGoR. A later analysis scored TCR-TCR, TCR-HLA and TCR-CMV co-occurrence with hypergeometric tests, applying a repertoire-size bias correction to TCR pairs. A later analysis estimated false discovery rates by permuting HLA or CMV assignments 20 times. In a later analysis, co-occurring TCRs were grouped using DBSCAN, and TCRdist sequence similarity was added for clustering within HLA-allele-positive subsets. For co-occurrence clustering, repertoires with fewer than 30,000 or more than 120,000 public chains were excluded, along with a handful of repertoires with anomalous nucleotide sharing. The immuneACCESS repertoire file appears here via TCRdb, limited to in-frame rearrangements. These files lack a portion of the clones; in checked studies, under half of the deficit traces to unresolved V genes, and the cause of the others is not known. The D gene and trimming were derived from the DNA, and the V and J assignments and clone size from that table. For this sample there are approximately 100,000 clones; approximately 81% appear just once. The ten largest clones add up to around 4% of the sample.

Sequencing was done on a sample of PBMCs. This clonotype was sampled from a female donor in good health and CMV-seropositive. The rearrangement combines TRBV10-1 with TRBJ1-1, and the D gene may be TRBD1, 6 bases matching. The nucleotide sequence reads TGCGCCAGCAGTGAGTCGGCGACAGGGAACACTGAAGCTTTCTTT. It codes for CASSESATGNTEAFF.